The 15 T cell receptor beta chains below come from one sample, sequenced in a study of post-analysis software for immune sequencing data. Unique molecular identifiers tagged the TCR beta cDNA libraries. TCRdb used MiXCR to reprocess the PCR reads, holding one entry per CDR3 protein. This table has more than 450,000 distinct CDR3 sequences, approximately 31% appearing once. Their specific antigens are unknown. Study-level points and caveats: About 5 TRBV segments were significantly more frequent in patients than in controls. TRBV5-6, TRBV5-1 and TRBV20-1 were among these segments.

Source material: blood. The receptors originated from a girl aged 2 to 17 with multiple sclerosis.

This clonotype turned up a few times. This chain joins TRBV10-3 and TRBJ2-4; D uncertain. This CDR3 is 12 amino acids long. V was shortened by 4 bases and J by 7 bases, with 8 bases between the two germline ends. Germline V gene sequence: CDR1 ENHRY, CDR2 SYGVKD. The CDR3 DNA reads as TGTGCCATCAGTGGGGGTGAGAACATTCAGTACTTC. It translates to CAISGGENIQYF.

The chain uses TRBV18 and TRBJ1-5, with a weak D call TRBD1 (6 bases). CDR3 length: 14 amino acids. Per the germline V gene, CDR1 is KGHSH and CDR2 is LQKENI. V was clipped by 3 bases and J by 5 bases, with 11 bases between them. The CDR3 DNA reads as TGTGCCAGCTCACCGGGGAAGGGGGATCAGCCCCAGCATTTT. Encoded protein: CASSPGKGDQPQHF.

The chain combines TRBV21-1 with TRBJ1-1; the table's D gene call, TRBD1, was not cross checked with the DNA. TRBV21-1 is shown as a pseudogene. There are 18 residues in the CDR3. The CDR3, as DNA: TGTGCCAGCAGCAAAGAAGGGGGACAGGGGAGCGGGAACACTGAAGCTTTCTTT. It yields the protein CASSKEGGQGSGNTEAFF.

This sequence joins TRBV5-1 and TRBJ2-5; 8 bases match TRBD1. Germline V gene data show CDR1 as SGHRS and CDR2 as YFSETQ. This CDR3 region has 14 residues. Unmatched junction bases numbered 11, after V lost 2 bases and J lost 11 bases. The CDR3 DNA reads as TGCGCCAGCAGCTTTTACAGGGGGGACAATGAGCAGTACTTC. This translates into CASSFYRGDNEQYF.

The gene calls are TRBV27 and TRBJ2-7; D is unresolved. Germline V gives CDR1 MNHEY, CDR2 SMNVEV (reference sequence). Trimming took 0 bases from V and 6 from J, leaving 18 bases between them. The CDR3 is 16 amino acids. The CDR3 spells CASSLSMGSYSIEQYF. CDR3 bases: TGTGCCAGCAGTTTATCGATGGGTTCTTACTCAATCGAGCAGTACTTC.

V is TRBV5-1 and J is TRBJ2-5, with D possibly being TRBD2 (5 bases). Germline CDR1 is SGHRS and CDR2 is YFSETQ. The CDR3 totals 15 residues. V lost 4 bases to trimming and J lost 4 bases, with 17 bases between them. This CDR3 is CASSMASARGETQYF. In DNA, the CDR3 is TGCGCCAGCAGCATGGCTTCGGCCCGGGGAGAGACCCAGTACTTC. The variable domain in full, with the rest retrieved from reference TRBV5-1 and TRBJ2-5, is KAGVTQTPRYLIKTRGQQVTLSCSPISGHRSVSWYQQTPGQGLQFLFEYFSETQRNKGNFPGRFSGRQFSNSRSEMNVSTLELGDSALYLCASSMASARGETQYFGPGTRLLVL.

The chain uses TRBV29-1 and TRBJ2-7, with 11 bases fitting TRBD2. The DNA end is a closer match to TRBJ2-5, so the J assignment may be wrong. Germline assignment: CDR1 SQVTM and CDR2 ANQGSEA. CDR3 size: 15 residues. CDR3 nucleotides: TGCAGCGTTGGAGGTAGCGGGGGGGCTCTGGAGACCCAGTACTTC. Its translation: CSVGGSGGALETQYF.

The chain is built from TRBV20-1 and TRBJ2-7, with TRBD2 as a possible D gene (6 bases). The CDR3 covers 14 residues. Trimming cost V 0 bases and J 4 bases, with 13 bases left between them. In germline, CDR1 is DFQATT, CDR2 SNEGSKA (reference sequence). The CDR3 region has the DNA TGCAGTGCTAGAGACCCGCGGGGAGGATACGAGCAGTACTTC. The encoded protein is CSARDPRGGYEQYF.

The chain recombines TRBV6-1 with TRBJ1-1; D may be TRBD1 (5 bases). CDR3 length: 14 residues. CDR1 MNHNS and CDR2 SASEGT come from the germline V gene. Trimming removed 6 bases at V and 0 bases at J, with 11 bases between. CDR3 loop: CASRRQPMNTEAFF. For the CDR3, the DNA is TGTGCCAGCAGGAGACAGCCCATGAACACTGAAGCTTTCTTT.

The chain carries TRBV2 and TRBJ1-5, with D unresolved. In germline, CDR1 is SNHLY, CDR2 FYNNEI. This CDR3 comprises 11 residues. The germline V and J ends were trimmed by 4 bases and 6 bases, with 4 bases remaining between them. CDR3 coding DNA: TGTGCCAGCAGTGTCGGTCAGCCCCAGCATTTT. Translating it yields CASSVGQPQHF.

About this clonotype: This may come from a read error, since a much larger clone is one base off. V is TRBV6-5 and J is TRBJ2-5; D is unclear. V lost 5 bases to trimming and J lost 0 bases, with 10 bases between them. This CDR3 is 14 amino acids long. CDR1 MNHEY and CDR2 SVGAGI come from the germline V gene. CDR3: CASSDLTDQETQYF. The CDR3 DNA is TGTGCCAGCAGTGACCTGACGGACCAAGAGACCCAGTACTTC.

This chain links TRBV5-1 with TRBJ2-1; tentatively, D is TRBD2 (6 bases). The ends were cut back, 1 base at V and 6 bases at J, with 29 bases in the middle. The CDR3 has 20 amino acids. Germline CDR1 and CDR2: SGHRS and YFSETQ. The CDR3 region has the DNA TGCGCCAGCAGCTTGCGCGGCGGGGAGTTAGGACCATTCGAGACCAATGAGCAGTTCTTC. Translation gives CASSLRGGELGPFETNEQFF.

V gene TRBV19 combines with J gene TRBJ2-3; a possible D gene is TRBD2 (5 bases). V was shortened by 6 bases and J by 3 bases, with 19 bases between the two germline ends. Germline V lookup: CDR1 LNHDA, CDR2 SQIVND (reference sequence). The CDR3 has 16 residues. The CDR3 loop reads CASRGFRAGETDTQYF. CDR3 DNA sequence: TGTGCCAGTAGGGGGTTTCGGGCGGGCGAGACAGATACGCAGTATTTT.

This sequence joins TRBV20-1 and TRBJ2-3, with no clear D. Germline CDR1 and CDR2: DFQATT and SNEGSKA (reference sequence). With 1 base removed from V and 2 bases from J, the gap between germline ends came to 10 bases. The CDR3 is 14 amino acids. The CDR3 protein is CSARGWQSTDTQYF. The CDR3 nucleotides read TGCAGTGCTAGAGGGTGGCAATCCACAGATACGCAGTATTTT.

The V and J genes are TRBV29-1 and TRBJ1-4, with D possibly being TRBD1 (5 bases). Deletions cut 6 bases from V and 5 bases from J, with 10 bases between. Germline CDR1 reads SQVTM; CDR2 reads ANQGSEA. The CDR3 consists of 12 residues. Here the CDR3 reads CSVGRQNEKLFF. DNA for the CDR3: TGCAGCGTCGGCAGACAGAATGAAAAACTGTTTTTT.